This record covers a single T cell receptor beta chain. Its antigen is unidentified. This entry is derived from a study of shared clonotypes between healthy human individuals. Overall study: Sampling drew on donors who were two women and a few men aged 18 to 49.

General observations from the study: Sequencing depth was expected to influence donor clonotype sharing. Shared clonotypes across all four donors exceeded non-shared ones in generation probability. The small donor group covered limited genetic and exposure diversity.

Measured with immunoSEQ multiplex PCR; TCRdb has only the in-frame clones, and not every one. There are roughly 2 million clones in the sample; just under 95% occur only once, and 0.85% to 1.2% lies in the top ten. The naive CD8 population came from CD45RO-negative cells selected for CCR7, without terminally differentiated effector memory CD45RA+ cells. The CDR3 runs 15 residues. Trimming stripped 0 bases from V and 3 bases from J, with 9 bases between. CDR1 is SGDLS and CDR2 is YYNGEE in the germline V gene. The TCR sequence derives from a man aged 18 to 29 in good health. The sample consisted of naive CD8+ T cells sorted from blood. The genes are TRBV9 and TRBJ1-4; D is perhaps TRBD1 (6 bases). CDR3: CASSVAGTPNEKLFF. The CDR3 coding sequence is TGTGCCAGCAGCGTAGCAGGGACACCTAATGAAAAACTGTTTTTT.